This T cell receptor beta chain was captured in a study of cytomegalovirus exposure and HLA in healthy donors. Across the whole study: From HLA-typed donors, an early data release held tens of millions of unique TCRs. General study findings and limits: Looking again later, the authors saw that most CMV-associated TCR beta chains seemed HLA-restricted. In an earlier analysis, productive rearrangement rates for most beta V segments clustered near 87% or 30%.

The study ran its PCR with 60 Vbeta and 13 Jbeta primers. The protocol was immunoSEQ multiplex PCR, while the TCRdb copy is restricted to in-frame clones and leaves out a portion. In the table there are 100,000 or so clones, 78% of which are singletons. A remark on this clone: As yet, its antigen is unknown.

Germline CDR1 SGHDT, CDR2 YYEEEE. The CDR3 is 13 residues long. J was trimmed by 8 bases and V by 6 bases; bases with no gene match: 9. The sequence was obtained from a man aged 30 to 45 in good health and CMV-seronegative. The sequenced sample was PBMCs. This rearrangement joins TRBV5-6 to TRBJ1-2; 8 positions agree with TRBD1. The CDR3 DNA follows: TGTGCCAGCAAAGGGACAGGTCCCTCGGGCTACACCTTC. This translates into CASKGTGPSGYTF. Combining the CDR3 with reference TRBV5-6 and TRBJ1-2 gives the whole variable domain DAGVTQSPTHLIKTRGQQVTLRCSPKSGHDTVSWYQQALGQGPQFIFQYYEEEERQRGNFPDRFSGHQFPNYSSELNVNALLLGDSALYLCASKGTGPSGYTFGSGTRLTVV.